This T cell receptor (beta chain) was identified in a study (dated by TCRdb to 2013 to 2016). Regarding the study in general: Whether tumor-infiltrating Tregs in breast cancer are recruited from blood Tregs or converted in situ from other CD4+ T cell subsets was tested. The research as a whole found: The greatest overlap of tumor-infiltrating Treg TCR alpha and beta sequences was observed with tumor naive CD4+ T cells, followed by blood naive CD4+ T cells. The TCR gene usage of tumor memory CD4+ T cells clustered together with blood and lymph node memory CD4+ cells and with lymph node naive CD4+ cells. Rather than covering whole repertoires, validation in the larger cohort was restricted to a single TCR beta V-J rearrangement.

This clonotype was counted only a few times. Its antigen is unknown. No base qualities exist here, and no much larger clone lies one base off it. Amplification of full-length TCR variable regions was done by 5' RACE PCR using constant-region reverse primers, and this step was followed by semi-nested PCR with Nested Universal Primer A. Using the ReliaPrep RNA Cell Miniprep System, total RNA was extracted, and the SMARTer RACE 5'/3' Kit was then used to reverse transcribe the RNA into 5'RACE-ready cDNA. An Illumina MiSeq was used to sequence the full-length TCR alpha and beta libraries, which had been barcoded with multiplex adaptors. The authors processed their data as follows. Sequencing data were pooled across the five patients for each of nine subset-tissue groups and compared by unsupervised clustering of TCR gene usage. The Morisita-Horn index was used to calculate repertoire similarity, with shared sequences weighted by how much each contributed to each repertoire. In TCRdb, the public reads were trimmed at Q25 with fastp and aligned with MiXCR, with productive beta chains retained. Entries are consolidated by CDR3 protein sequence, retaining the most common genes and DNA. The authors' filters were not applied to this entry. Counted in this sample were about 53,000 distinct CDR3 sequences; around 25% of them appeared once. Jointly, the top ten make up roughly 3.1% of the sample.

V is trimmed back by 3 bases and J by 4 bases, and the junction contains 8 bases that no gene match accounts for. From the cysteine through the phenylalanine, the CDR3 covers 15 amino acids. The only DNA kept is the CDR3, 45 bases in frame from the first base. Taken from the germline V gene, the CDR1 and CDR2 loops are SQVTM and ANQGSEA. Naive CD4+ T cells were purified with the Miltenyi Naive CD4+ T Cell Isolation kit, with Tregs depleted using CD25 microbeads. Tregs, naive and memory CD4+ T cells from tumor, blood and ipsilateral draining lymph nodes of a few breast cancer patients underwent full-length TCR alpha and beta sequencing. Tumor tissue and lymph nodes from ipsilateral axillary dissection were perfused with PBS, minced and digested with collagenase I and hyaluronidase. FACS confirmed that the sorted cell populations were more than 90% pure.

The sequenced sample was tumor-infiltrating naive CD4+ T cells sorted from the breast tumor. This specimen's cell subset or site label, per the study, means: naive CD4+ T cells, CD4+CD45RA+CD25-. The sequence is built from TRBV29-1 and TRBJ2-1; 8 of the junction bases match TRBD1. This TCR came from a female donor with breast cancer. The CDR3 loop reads CSVEGTGRWYNEQFF. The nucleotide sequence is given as TGCAGCGTTGAGGGGACAGGAAGGTGGTACAATGAGCAGTTCTTC.